The subject of this entry is one TCR beta chain. No antigen is known for it. These data come from a study of CD4+ T cells in melanoma. Profiling relied on immunoSEQ multiplex PCR, and the TCRdb table lists in-frame clones only, not all of them. The sample includes around 110,000 clones, 92% of them seen just once. Study-level findings and limits: CD8+ T cell, macrophage and B cell function reportedly correlated with neoantigen-specific CD4+ T cells. Reportedly, melanoma neoantigen-specific CD4+ T cells showed varied differentiation states.

The V gene lost 7 bases and the J gene lost 4 bases, with 14 bases spanning the gap. Germline V CDR1 and CDR2: SNHLY, FYNNEI. There are 14 residues in the CDR3. What was sequenced was peripheral blood. The clonotype was recovered from a human donor with melanoma. The rearrangement uses TRBV2 and TRBJ1-3; D call uncertain. The DNA of the CDR3 is TGTGCCAGCATTTCCGGGTTCGGGGGAAACACCATATATTTT. Translating gives CASISGFGGNTIYF.